Given below is one T cell receptor (beta chain) in context. In this sample, this clone turned up a few times. What antigen it recognizes has not been identified. No base quality values were provided; no much bigger clone lies one nucleotide off. The entire amount of isolated RNA was reverse transcribed using the High Capacity cDNA Reverse Transcription Kit, so the sequenced TCRB transcripts were expressed ones. Naive, central memory and regulatory T cell samples underwent deep immunoSEQ sequencing, averaging around 4 million total reads per sample. After sorted cells were lysed in RLT buffer, RNA was extracted with DNase-treated RNeasy Micro or Mini kits, with the choice depending on cell number. To prevent cross-contamination, every cell subset was processed on its own, while patient and healthy donor samples were processed together. TCRB sequences were amplified from cDNA with the immunoSEQ multiplex PCR, producing 87-bp fragments spanning the CDR3 region. Sequencing of the amplicons was performed on the Illumina HiSeq platform. The authors' pipeline ran thus. Synthetic template baselines were used to correct PCR bias computationally, reads within Hamming distance 2 were collapsed, and singletons that could not be merged were discarded. Reads were aligned against IMGT so that V, D and J genes, CDR3 length and insertions or deletions at six rearrangement sites could be assigned. Within each subset, clonotype counts were normalized to sorted cell number, and only after that were true diversity and Gini coefficients computed with the tcR R package. Repertoire sharing was quantified using the overlap coefficient calculated on TCRB nucleotide sequences. Out-of-frame TCRB sequences from naive cells were analyzed as a proxy for the pre-selection repertoire. As stored in TCRdb, this immuneACCESS dataset retains in-frame rearrangements with V and J assigned. A fraction of the clones does not appear; measured against another copy, unresolved V genes explain less than half of the discrepancy, and the remainder lacks a known reason. That table furnishes V, J and clone size, whereas the DNA furnished D and trimming. The sample table records fewer than 650,000 clones; around 15% of these occur just once. The ten biggest clones cover roughly 0.098% of the sample.

The CDR3 holds 15 amino acids from the cysteine to the phenylalanine. The CDR3 DNA has 45 bases and is translated from base 1. The germline V gene supplies CDR1 SGHDN and CDR2 FVKESK. V is shortened by 4 bases, J by 0 bases, and the region joining them spans 11 bases. This record comes from a study of beta chain features in type 1 diabetes (dated 2018 in TCRdb). About the study as a whole: Patients and healthy donors did not differ in mean age, gender distribution, total cell number or subset yield. A total of about 100,000,000 sorted cells were examined across all samples, and RNA yield correlated strongly with the number of cells per subset. In the study, recently diagnosed type 1 diabetes patients and matched healthy donors were compared on the TCRB repertoires of their sorted circulating CD4+ T cell subsets. Regulatory and stem cell-like memory subsets were isolated from only 8 patients and roughly 8 healthy donors, whereas naive and central memory subsets came from all 30 or so donors. On the study overall, not on this receptor specifically: Because cDNA was sequenced instead of genomic DNA, highly expressing activated cells could be over-represented, though the groups showed no difference in activation or CD3 levels. Naive, central memory and regulatory TCRB repertoires appeared to be more alike among patients than among healthy donors. At VDJ recombination sites, patients with type 1 diabetes made fewer insertions and deleted more nucleotides, a pattern implying thymic rearrangement abnormalities. PCR might favor shorter templates, but patient and control samples were amplified and corrected together, so any skew would affect both groups equally. A moderate but significant shortening of TCRB CDR3 length was observed in type 1 diabetes patients in all four CD4+ subsets. Because the HLA sub-analyses included only small numbers of individuals, any influence of HLA type on TCRB rearrangement was left unresolved.

Each donor gave one peripheral blood draw, averaging roughly 100 mL, which was collected into heparinised tubes. A BD FACSAria II was used to sort naive, central memory, regulatory and stem cell-like memory CD4+ T cells with a panel that included CD45RO, CCR7, CD25, CD127, CD95 and CD27. All sorted populations exceeded 98% purity. PBMCs were separated immediately by Lymphoprep density gradient centrifugation and were stained directly, without being cultured. So that batch effects would be minimized, each experiment stained and sorted samples in pairs, pairing one healthy donor with one patient. This sequence uses TRBV14 and TRBJ2-3, with the D call tentatively TRBD1 or TRBD2, each fitting 6 bases. This TCR was recovered from a man younger than 35 in good health. The sequenced material came from naive CD4+ T cells from blood. In the paper's terms, the cell subset or site label means: true naive CD4+ T cells. The nucleotides are TGTGCCAGCAGCCCGGGGGCCACAAGCACAGATACGCAGTATTTT. The translation is CASSPGATSTDTQYF.